The sequence of this T cell receptor (beta chain) was determined in a study of regulatory T cells in long-lasting Graves disease. Time point denoted: newly diagnosed GD, antithyroid drugs for less than 3 months. TCR sequences were obtained from RNA taken from PBMCs. This clonotype has at least ten counts. Researchers made TCR beta libraries by using iRepertoire HTBI primers and running Arm-PCR on CDR3 regions. Methods used by the authors: Samples revealed under 65 TRBV and about 15 TRBJ segments. TCRdb called the multiplex PCR reads again in MiXCR, with one record for every CDR3 protein. The V and J calls follow TCRdb's processing rather than the paper's. The table has 250,000 or so distinct CDR3 sequences, 20% seen once. The sequence derives from a female donor with Graves disease. The sequenced sample was peripheral blood mononuclear cells (PBMCs), obtained at new diagnosis, from a patient treated with antithyroid drugs.

As DNA, the CDR3 is TGTGCCAGCAGCTTAGGTGGCAGCTATGGCTACACCTTC. Its protein is CASSLGGSYGYTF. The chain employs TRBV11-3 and TRBJ1-2; no reliable D call. The CDR3 contains 13 residues. Germline CDR1 SGHNT, CDR2 YENEEA. The V end was cut by 1 base, the J end by 4 bases, with 7 bases between.